The 17 T cell receptor beta chains below were found in one sample sequenced in a study of blood T cell repertoires in COVID-19. The data were produced by immunoSEQ multiplex PCR, yet TCRdb's version contains in-frame clones alone and is incomplete. The sample lists 110,000 or so clones; nearly 90% were seen once. Sequencing was carried out using peripheral blood. The receptors were sampled from a woman in her 70s who had recovered from COVID-19.

This CDR3 is CASRTGTGPSANVLTF. Here the CDR3 DNA reads TGTGCCAGCAGGACCGGGACAGGGCCCTCGGCCAACGTCCTGACTTTC. The chain couples TRBV7-2 to TRBJ2-6; 9 bases line up with TRBD1. V was pared by 6 bases and J by 6 bases, with 9 bases of the junction left unmatched. CDR3 size: 16 residues. The germline CDR1 and CDR2 sequences are SGHTA and FQGNSA.

V is TRBV11-1 and J is TRBJ2-7; 9 bases line up with TRBD1. This CDR3 comprises 15 residues. V lost 0 bases, J lost 0 bases, and 0 bases stayed unmatched. Germline V CDR1 and CDR2: SGHAT, FQDESV (reference sequence). Here the CDR3 DNA reads TGTGCCAGCAGCTTAGCGGACAGGGGCTCCTACGAGCAGTACTTC. Encoded protein: CASSLADRGSYEQYF.

V usage is TRBV5-1 and J usage is TRBJ2-1; D is ambiguous. The CDR3 contains 16 residues. The V gene lost 4 bases and the J gene lost 6 bases, with 20 bases spanning the gap. Per germline, CDR1 SGHRS and CDR2 YFSETQ. The CDR3, as DNA: TGCGCCAGCAGCCGGATGGGCCAGGATAGTGCCAATGAGCAGTTCTTC. This sequence encodes CASSRMGQDSANEQFF.

The rearrangement joins TRBV6-2 or TRBV6-3 to TRBJ2-3; D remains unclear. Trimming cost V 2 bases and J 3 bases, with 6 bases left between them. The CDR3 runs 13 residues. Germline CDR1 is MNHEY and CDR2 is SVGEGT. The CDR3 here is CASSYQATDTQYF. The CDR3 DNA follows: TGTGCCAGCAGTTACCAAGCGACAGATACGCAGTATTTT.

The chain recombines TRBV7-3 with TRBJ2-6; the match to TRBD2 covers 12 bases. V lost 2 bases to trimming and J lost 4 bases; unmatched junction nucleotides: 12. Germline V lookup: CDR1 SGHTA, CDR2 FQGTGA. The CDR3 runs 20 residues. CDR3 bases: TGTGCCAGCAGCTTAGGTCCTCTGGCTAGCGGGAGGGCAGGGGCCAACGTCCTGACTTTC. Translated, it gives CASSLGPLASGRAGANVLTF.

This chain links TRBV9 with TRBJ1-1; 7 bases map to TRBD1. The CDR3 is 15 residues long. V gave up 4 bases and J gave up 1 base; unmatched junction bases: 7. Germline V gene lookup returns CDR1 SGDLS and CDR2 YYNGEE. CDR3: CASSRTGWGNTEAFF. The CDR3 coding sequence is TGTGCCAGCAGCAGGACAGGCTGGGGGAACACTGAAGCTTTCTTT. Based on the CDR3 plus reference TRBV9 and TRBJ1-1, the full variable domain is DSGVTQTPKHLITATGQRVTLRCSPRSGDLSVYWYQQSLDQGLQFLIQYYNGEERAKGNILERFSAQQFPDLHSELNLSSLELGDSALYFCASSRTGWGNTEAFFGQGTRLTVV.

The V gene is TRBV5-1, the J gene TRBJ2-1; 11 nucleotides line up with TRBD2. CDR1 and CDR2 from the germline V gene are SGHRS and YFSETQ. V was pared by 1 base and J by 9 bases, with 6 bases of the junction left unmatched. This CDR3 spans 15 amino acids. Here the CDR3 DNA reads TGCGCCAGCAGCTTGATAGCGGGGGGGCCTGGTGAGCAGTTCTTC. Encoded protein: CASSLIAGGPGEQFF. Full variable domain (remainder filled in from reference TRBV5-1 and TRBJ2-1): KAGVTQTPRYLIKTRGQQVTLSCSPISGHRSVSWYQQTPGQGLQFLFEYFSETQRNKGNFPGRFSGRQFSNSRSEMNVSTLELGDSALYLCASSLIAGGPGEQFFGPGTRLTVL.

The rearrangement joins TRBV7-2 to TRBJ2-7, with TRBD2 matching over 8 bases. Germline loops: CDR1 SGHTA, CDR2 FQGNSA. V was pared by 5 bases and J by 3 bases, with 9 bases of the junction left unmatched. The CDR3 extends over 15 amino acids. The CDR3 region is CASSQSGTSFYEQYF. CDR3 DNA: TGTGCCAGCAGCCAATCCGGGACTAGTTTCTACGAGCAGTACTTC.

The chain recombines TRBV29-1 with TRBJ1-5; 8 bases line up with TRBD1. V shed 4 bases and J 1 base; nucleotides not matched to a gene: 6. The CDR3 spans 15 residues. CDR1 and CDR2 from the germline V gene are SQVTM and ANQGSEA. The CDR3 here is CSVAQGGLSNQPQHF. Written as DNA, the CDR3 is TGCAGCGTTGCACAGGGGGGATTAAGCAATCAGCCCCAGCATTTT.

The chain employs TRBV6-6 and TRBJ2-7; D might be TRBD1 (6 bases). CDR3 length: 12 residues. V lost 6 bases to trimming and J lost 4 bases, with 10 bases between them. Germline V gives CDR1 MNHNY, CDR2 SVGAGI (reference sequence). The CDR3 DNA is TGTGCCAGCAGACAGGGTGGGTACGAGCAGTACTTC. It is translated as CASRQGGYEQYF.

The CDR3 protein is CASSLQGARELFF. Written as DNA, the CDR3 is TGTGCCAGCAGCTTACAGGGGGCCCGGGAGCTGTTTTTT. The chain joins TRBV5-4 to TRBJ2-2; 9 bases agree with TRBD1. The CDR3 spans 13 residues. V shed 2 bases, J shed 9 bases, and the junction held 2 bases outside the gene matches. Looked up from germline, CDR1 is SGHNT and CDR2 is YYREEE (reference sequence).

CDR3 in amino acids: CAIRVTSKNEQFF. CDR3 coding DNA: TGTGCCATCAGAGTGACTAGCAAGAATGAGCAGTTCTTC. The J gene is TRBJ2-1, the V gene TRBV10-3; 7 bases agree with TRBD2. After removal of 6 bases from V and 7 bases from J, the junction contained 6 bases not matched to a gene. CDR1 is ENHRY and CDR2 is SYGVKD in the germline V gene. This CDR3 spans 13 amino acids.

The rearrangement uses TRBV24-1 and TRBJ2-3; 10 positions match TRBD2. Germline V gene sequence: CDR1 KGHDR, CDR2 SFDVKD. This CDR3 comprises 20 residues. J gave up 0 bases and V 2 bases, and 13 bases lay outside the gene matches. This CDR3 is CATSDSGRRLAGFSTDTQYF. The CDR3 DNA follows: TGTGCCACCAGTGATTCTGGGCGAAGACTAGCGGGTTTTAGCACAGATACGCAGTATTTT.

This rearrangement joins TRBV4-2 to TRBJ1-1; 11 bases agree with TRBD1. This CDR3 has 16 residues. After removal of 0 bases from V and 5 bases from J, the junction contained 5 bases not matched to a gene. Germline values: CDR1 LGHNA, CDR2 YNFKEQ. CDR3 coding DNA: TGTGCCAGCAGCCAAGATTCCGGGACAGGGGGGACTGAAGCTTTCTTT. Protein product: CASSQDSGTGGTEAFF.

The chain recombines TRBV7-8 with TRBJ2-7, with D maybe TRBD2 (5 bases). V was pared by 1 base and J by 5 bases, with 9 bases between. Germline-derived CDR1 and CDR2 are SGHVS and FQNEAQ. This CDR3 has 13 residues. CDR3 residues: CASSLGGVDEQYF. For the CDR3, the DNA is TGTGCCAGCAGCTTAGGGGGAGTCGACGAGCAGTACTTC.

The chain is built from TRBV7-2 and TRBJ2-5; D ambiguous. The germline V and J ends were trimmed by 5 bases and 4 bases, with 11 bases remaining between them. Germline V gene data show CDR1 as SGHTA and CDR2 as FQGNSA. The CDR3 totals 13 residues. The CDR3 loop is CASSRGPRETQYF. CDR3 nucleotide sequence: TGTGCCAGCAGCCGTGGTCCCAGAGAGACCCAGTACTTC.

This chain links TRBV18 with TRBJ1-2; 12 bases align to TRBD1. Germline V gene sequence: CDR1 KGHSH, CDR2 LQKENI. This CDR3 comprises 18 residues. The junction had 12 bases not matched to a gene; V was cut back by 2 bases and J by 5 bases. The CDR3 reads CASSPYPPGTGGSYGYTF. CDR3 coding DNA: TGTGCCAGCTCACCATATCCTCCAGGGACAGGGGGCTCATATGGCTACACCTTC.